Below, 15 T cell receptor beta chains from the same sample are listed, as sequenced in a study of T cell changes during pregnancy in multiple sclerosis. Repertoires were generated with immunoSEQ multiplex PCR, while TCRdb's copy carries only in-frame clones and drops some. This sample has more than 35,000 clones, with approximately 91% found just once. Sample: CD4+ T cells from peripheral blood mononuclear cells, taken in the second trimester of pregnancy. All receptors come from a female donor with multiple sclerosis, enrolled in a pregnancy study.

The chain uses TRBV2 and TRBJ2-5; 13 bases are shared with TRBD2. The length of the CDR3 is 15 residues. V dropped 8 bases and J dropped 1; count of bases not matched to a gene: 4. The germline gives CDR1 SNHLY, CDR2 FYNNEI. The CDR3 reads CASGGLAGSQETQYF. CDR3 coding DNA: TGTGCCAGCGGGGGACTAGCGGGGAGCCAAGAGACCCAGTACTTC.

This clone was seen only a few times. The chain carries TRBV25-1 and TRBJ1-3; 7 nucleotides match TRBD1. V was pared by 3 bases and J by 3 bases, with 8 bases of the junction left unmatched. Per germline, CDR1 MGHDK and CDR2 SYGVNS. The CDR3 spans 16 residues. The CDR3, as DNA: TGTGCCAGCAGTGATCTAGGGGGCGCGTATGGAAACACCATATATTTT. This translates into CASSDLGGAYGNTIYF.

The gene calls are TRBV6-5 and TRBJ2-2; TRBD1 aligns across 8 bases. J gave up 6 bases and V 1 base, and 1 base lay outside the gene matches. There are 14 residues in the CDR3. Germline CDR1 is MNHEY and CDR2 is SVGAGI. CDR3 protein: CASSYYRGAGELFF. For the CDR3, the DNA is TGTGCCAGCAGTTACTACAGGGGGGCCGGGGAGCTGTTTTTT.

This clone came up a few times. V is TRBV9 and J is TRBJ1-6; D perhaps matches TRBD1 (5 bases). The V and J ends lost 0 bases and 4 bases respectively, with 11 bases between them. This CDR3 is 16 amino acids long. CDR1 is SGDLS, CDR2 YYNGEE, per germline. The CDR3 sequence is CASSVGSGMYNSPLHF. CDR3 in DNA: TGTGCCAGCAGCGTAGGGTCAGGGATGTATAATTCACCCCTCCACTTT.

This chain connects TRBV9 to TRBJ1-2; no clear D gene. CDR1 is SGDLS, CDR2 YYNGEE, per germline. V was shortened by 2 bases and J by 0 bases, with 8 bases between the two germline ends. CDR3 length: 14 amino acids. CDR3 coding DNA: TGTGCCAGCAGCGTTACGGGAGCTAACTATGGCTACACCTTC. Its translation: CASSVTGANYGYTF. The full variable domain, rest sourced from reference TRBV9 and TRBJ1-2, is DSGVTQTPKHLITATGQRVTLRCSPRSGDLSVYWYQQSLDQGLQFLIQYYNGEERAKGNILERFSAQQFPDLHSELNLSSLELGDSALYFCASSVTGANYGYTFGSGTRLTVV.

The rearrangement links TRBV29-1 to TRBJ2-7; maybe TRBD2 (5 bases). V shed 4 bases and J shed 0 bases, with 7 bases lying between them. The CDR3 extends over 12 amino acids. Germline V gene sequence: CDR1 SQVTM, CDR2 ANQGSEA. The CDR3 coding sequence is TGCAGCGTTGGACTAATCTCCTACGAGCAGTACTTC. This codes for CSVGLISYEQYF.

This clone is medium-sized (0.01 to 0.1%). The V call is TRBV29-1, the J call TRBJ1-2; 8 bases agree with TRBD1. In germline, CDR1 is SQVTM, CDR2 ANQGSEA. This CDR3 contains 16 residues. The J segment lost 2 bases and the V segment lost 4 bases, leaving 12 bases of the junction unmatched. CDR3 sequence (DNA): TGCAGCGTTGGAGTTAAAACCGGGACAGGAAACTATGGCTACACCTTC. This encodes CSVGVKTGTGNYGYTF.

CDR3 in DNA: TGTGCCTGGAGTGTACTATTGGTAGCGGGGTTTCTCCCCCGCCAAGGAGATACGCAGTATTTT. Translation gives CAWSVLLVAGFLPRQGDTQYF. The chain recombines TRBV30 with TRBJ2-3; 8 positions agree with TRBD2. The CDR3 runs 21 residues. Germline V gene lookup returns CDR1 GTSNPN and CDR2 SVGIG (reference sequence). V dropped 0 bases and J dropped 5; count of bases not matched to a gene: 25.

The chain links TRBV19 to TRBJ2-3; TRBD2 aligns across 11 bases. The J segment lost 5 bases and the V segment lost 4 bases, leaving 5 bases of the junction unmatched. The V gene's germline CDR1 is LNHDA and CDR2 SQIVND (reference sequence). CDR3 length: 15 residues. The CDR3 loop is CASSNLAGGKDTQYF. DNA for the CDR3: TGTGCCAGTAGTAACTTAGCGGGAGGGAAAGATACGCAGTATTTT.

The chain carries TRBV5-5 and TRBJ2-1, with TRBD2 identical over 11 bases. Germline CDR1 reads SGHKS; CDR2 reads YYEKEE (reference sequence). Trimming removed 3 bases from V and 2 bases from J; junction bases left unmatched: 1. The CDR3 runs to 15 residues. CDR3 sequence reads: CASSSGLAAYNEQFF. Here the CDR3 DNA reads TGTGCCAGCAGCTCGGGACTAGCGGCCTACAATGAGCAGTTCTTC. Based on the CDR3 plus reference TRBV5-5 and TRBJ2-1, the full variable domain is DAGVTQSPTHLIKTRGQQVTLRCSPISGHKSVSWYQQVLGQGPQFIFQYYEKEERGRGNFPDRFSARQFPNYSSELNVNALLLGDSALYLCASSSGLAAYNEQFFGPGTRLTVL.

The J gene is TRBJ2-1, the V gene TRBV6-5; D is ambiguous. Trimming shortened V by 0 bases and J by 9 bases, and 12 bases separated the two germline ends. The germline gives CDR1 MNHEY, CDR2 SVGAGI. The CDR3 has 14 amino acids. CDR3 nucleotide sequence: TGTGCCAGCAGTTACTCGAGGCCGGTGACTGAGCAGTTCTTC. Residues: CASSYSRPVTEQFF.

The chain combines TRBV4-2 with TRBJ1-2; D possibly corresponds to TRBD1 (5 bases). The CDR3 consists of 15 residues. V gave up 3 bases and J gave up 5 bases, with 16 bases separating them. Germline-derived CDR1 and CDR2 are LGHNA and YNFKEQ. The CDR3 protein is CASSHDEGAGYGYTF. CDR3 sequence (DNA): TGTGCCAGCAGCCATGATGAAGGGGCAGGGTATGGCTACACCTTC.

The rearrangement uses TRBV5-6 and TRBJ2-1; D is unresolved. In germline, CDR1 is SGHDT, CDR2 YYEEEE. CDR3 length: 13 amino acids. Trimming left V 4 bases short and J 6 bases short, with 11 bases between. The CDR3 spells CASSPYFSNEQFF. The CDR3 DNA reads as TGTGCCAGCAGCCCGTATTTTAGCAATGAGCAGTTCTTC.

The genes are TRBV7-9 and TRBJ2-5; 9 bases are a match to TRBD2. V lost 5 bases and J lost 5; bases outside the gene matches: 6. Germline CDR1 is SEHNR and CDR2 is FQNEAQ (reference sequence). The CDR3 is 14 amino acids. The CDR3 region has the DNA TGTGCCAGCAGCCGTGTGGCGGGGGGGGAGACCCAGTACTTC. As protein: CASSRVAGGETQYF. Supplemented by reference TRBV7-9 and TRBJ2-5, the full variable domain reads DTGVSQNPRHKITKRGQNVTFRCDPISEHNRLYWYRQTLGQGPEFLTYFQNEAQLEKSRLLSDRFSAERPKGSFSTLEIQRTEQGDSAMYLCASSRVAGGETQYFGPGTRLLVL.

The J gene is TRBJ2-1, the V gene TRBV4-2, with 11 bases identical to TRBD2. CDR3 size: 16 residues. CDR1 and CDR2 from the germline V gene are LGHNA and YNFKEQ. Trimming took 3 bases from V and 8 from J; bases not matched to a gene: 9. CDR3 coding DNA: TGTGCCAGCAGCCAGGGTATAGCGGGAGGGGGTGATGAGCAGTTCTTC. It specifies CASSQGIAGGGDEQFF.